The rows below give T cell receptor beta chains drawn from one sample of a study of response to subunit inactivated influenza vaccine. TCRdb reprocessed the RT-PCR reads via MiXCR and lists one record per CDR3 protein. The sample holds around 470,000 distinct CDR3 sequences, approximately 7.2% seen once. This material consisted of PBMCs from blood, taken less than 25 months after vaccination. These receptors came from a man aged 45 to 75 who received an inactivated influenza vaccine. Both conserved end residues are part of each CDR3.

TRBV4-3	TRBJ2-7	CASSQVTGGAYYEQYF
TRBV5-4	TRBJ1-5	CASSFGGANQPQHF
TRBV20-1	TRBJ2-3	CSAPSGSTDTQYF
TRBV6-1	TRBJ2-2	CASSRLAAGELFF
TRBV7-2	TRBJ1-2	CASSLEDRANGYTF
TRBV20-1	TRBJ2-1	CSASYEGAGEQFF
TRBV7-3	TRBJ2-3	CASSLKPGGVYTQYF
TRBV5-1	TRBJ2-1	CASGPSSGRSYNEQFF
TRBV7-2	TRBJ1-2	CASSLGERVYGYTF
TRBV11-2	TRBJ2-1	CSSSLVADFKEQFF
TRBV6-2/TRBV6-3	TRBJ2-7	CASSPLQGNSYEQYF
TRBV12-3/TRBV12-4	TRBJ2-2	CASREGLTGELFF
TRBV4-3	TRBJ2-1	CASSVTLAGQPEQFF
TRBV11-2	TRBJ2-7	CASRLSGTSGAQSSYEQYF
TRBV5-5	TRBJ1-5	CASSYQTGNQPQHF
TRBV15	TRBJ2-6	CATSRNKGTGRGSGANVLTF
TRBV7-9	TRBJ1-1	CASVKGDVNTEAFF
TRBV4-1	TRBJ2-7	CASSQGAVGYEQYF
TRBV10-3	TRBJ2-3	CAIRRDSSTDTQYF
TRBV7-2	TRBJ2-7	CASSLALAGAAYEQYF
TRBV10-3	TRBJ1-6	CAISRDTGYQPLHF
TRBV29-1	TRBJ2-5	CSVVQGYETQYF
TRBV11-2	TRBJ2-5	CASRSSGLAHRETQYF
TRBV3-1	TRBJ1-1	CASSQDVGRGTEAFF
TRBV24-1	TRBJ2-7	CATSDWDGEQYF
TRBV7-9	TRBJ2-1	CASSPAGGPWNEQFF
TRBV28	TRBJ2-1	CASRTSGSNEQFF
TRBV18	TRBJ2-7	CASSRDRGHGEQYF
TRBV29-1	TRBJ1-2	CSVWTGNNYGYTF
TRBV6-5	TRBJ2-3	CASSYSKSTDTQYF
TRBV4-3	TRBJ2-5	CASSQALGTSGFQETQYF